This T cell receptor beta chain was sequenced in a study of chemoradiotherapy in HPV16-positive cancers. Germline V gene data show CDR1 as SGHRS and CDR2 as YFSETQ. CDR3 size: 16 residues. Unmatched junction bases numbered 14, after V lost 2 bases and J lost 7 bases. Comments on this clone: As yet, its antigen is unknown.

Broader study findings: In HPV16-positive patients, HPV-responsive T-cell expansion tracked better recurrence-free survival. Candidate HPV-specific clones and E7-related TCR motifs grew in tumor during treatment.

Method: immunoSEQ multiplex PCR; TCRdb's copy keeps in-frame clones and lacks some. This sample has tens of thousands of clones, with about nine tenths found just once. Here the sequenced sample was blood, taken from a patient who underwent chemoradiotherapy. J is TRBJ2-7 and V is TRBV5-1, with 8 bases matching TRBD2. This sequence was found in a human donor with HPV-associated anogenital cancer. The CDR3: CASSFAGGDSVREQYF. The CDR3 nucleotides read TGCGCCAGCAGCTTCGCCGGGGGGGACTCCGTCCGTGAGCAGTACTTC.